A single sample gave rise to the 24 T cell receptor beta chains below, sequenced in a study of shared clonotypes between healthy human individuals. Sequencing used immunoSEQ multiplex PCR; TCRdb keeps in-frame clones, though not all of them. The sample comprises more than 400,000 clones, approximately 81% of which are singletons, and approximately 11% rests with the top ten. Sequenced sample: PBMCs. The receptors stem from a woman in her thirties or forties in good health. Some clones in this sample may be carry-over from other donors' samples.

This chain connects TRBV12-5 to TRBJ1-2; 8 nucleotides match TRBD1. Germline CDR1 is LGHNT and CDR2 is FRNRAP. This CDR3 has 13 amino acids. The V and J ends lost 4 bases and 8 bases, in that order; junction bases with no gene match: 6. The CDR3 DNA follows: TGTGCTAGTGGTTCGCAGGGGGCAGGGGGCTACACCTTC. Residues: CASGSQGAGGYTF. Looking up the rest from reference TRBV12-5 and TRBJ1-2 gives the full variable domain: DARVTQTPRHKVTEMGQEVTMRCQPILGHNTVFWYRQTMMQGLELLAYFRNRAPLDDSGMPKDRFSAEMPDATLATLKIQPSEPRDSAVYFCASGSQGAGGYTFGSGTRLTVV.

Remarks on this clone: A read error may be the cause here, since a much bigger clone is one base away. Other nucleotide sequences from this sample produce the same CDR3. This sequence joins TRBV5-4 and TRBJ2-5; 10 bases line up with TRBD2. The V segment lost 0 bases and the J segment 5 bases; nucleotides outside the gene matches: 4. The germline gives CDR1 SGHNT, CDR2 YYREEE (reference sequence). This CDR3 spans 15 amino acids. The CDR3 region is CASSLVAGGAETQYF. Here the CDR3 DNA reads TGTGCCAGCAGCTTGGTAGCGGGAGGAGCGGAGACCCAGTACTTC.

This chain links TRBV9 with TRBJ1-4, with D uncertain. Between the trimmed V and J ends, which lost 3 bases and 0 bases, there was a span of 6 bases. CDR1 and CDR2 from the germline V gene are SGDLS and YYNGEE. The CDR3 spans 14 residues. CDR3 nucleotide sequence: TGTGCCAGCAGCGAAGTTTCAACTAATGAAAAACTGTTTTTT. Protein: CASSEVSTNEKLFF.

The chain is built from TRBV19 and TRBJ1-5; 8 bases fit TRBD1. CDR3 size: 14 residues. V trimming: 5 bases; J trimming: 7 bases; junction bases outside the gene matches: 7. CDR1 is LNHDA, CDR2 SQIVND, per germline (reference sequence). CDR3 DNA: TGTGCCAGTAGTTACAGGGGGACGAAACAGCCCCAGCATTTT. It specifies CASSYRGTKQPQHF. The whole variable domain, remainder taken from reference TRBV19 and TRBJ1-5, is DGGITQSPKYLFRKEGQNVTLSCEQNLNHDAMYWYRQDPGQGLRLIYYSQIVNDFQKGDIAEGYSVSREKKESFPLTVTSAQKNPTAFYLCASSYRGTKQPQHFGDGTRLSIL.

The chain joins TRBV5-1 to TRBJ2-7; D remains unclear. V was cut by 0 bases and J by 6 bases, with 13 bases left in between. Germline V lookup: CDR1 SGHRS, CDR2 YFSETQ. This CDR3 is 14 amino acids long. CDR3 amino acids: CASSLAPGGSEQYF. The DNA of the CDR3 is TGCGCCAGCAGCTTGGCACCCGGTGGTAGCGAGCAGTACTTC.

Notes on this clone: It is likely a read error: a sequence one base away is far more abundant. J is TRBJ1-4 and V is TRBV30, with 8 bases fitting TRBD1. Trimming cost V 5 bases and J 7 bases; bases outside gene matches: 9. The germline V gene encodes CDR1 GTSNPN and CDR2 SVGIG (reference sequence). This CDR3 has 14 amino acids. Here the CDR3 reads CAWDSGQEGEKLFF. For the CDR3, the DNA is TGTGCCTGGGACTCGGGACAGGAGGGTGAAAAACTGTTTTTT.

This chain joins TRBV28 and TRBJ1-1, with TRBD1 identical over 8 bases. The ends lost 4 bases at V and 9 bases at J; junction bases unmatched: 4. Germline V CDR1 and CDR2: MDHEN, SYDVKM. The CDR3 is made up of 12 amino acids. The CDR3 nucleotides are TGTGCCAGCAGTTCAGACAGGGGAAAAGCTTTCTTT. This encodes CASSSDRGKAFF.

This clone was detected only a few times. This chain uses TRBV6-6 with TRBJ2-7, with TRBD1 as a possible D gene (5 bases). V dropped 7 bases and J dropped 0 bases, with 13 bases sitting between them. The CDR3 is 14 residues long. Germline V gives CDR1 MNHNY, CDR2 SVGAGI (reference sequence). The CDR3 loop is CASKLSDSSYEQYF. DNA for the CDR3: TGTGCCAGCAAACTATCAGACAGCTCCTACGAGCAGTACTTC.

CDR3 nucleotide sequence: TGCGCCAGCAGCTTGGTTGCAGGGGCTGGGTACAATGAGCAGTTCTTC. Residues: CASSLVAGAGYNEQFF. The chain couples TRBV5-1 to TRBJ2-1; D is possibly TRBD1 (6 bases). V shed 0 bases and J shed 4 bases, with 14 bases lying between them. The CDR3 covers 16 residues. Per the germline V gene, CDR1 is SGHRS and CDR2 is YFSETQ.

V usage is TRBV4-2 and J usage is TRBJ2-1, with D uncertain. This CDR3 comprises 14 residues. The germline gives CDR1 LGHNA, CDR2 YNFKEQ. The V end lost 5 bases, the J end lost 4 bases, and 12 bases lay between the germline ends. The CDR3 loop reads CASSLHISYNEQFF. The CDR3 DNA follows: TGTGCCAGCAGCTTACATATCAGTTACAATGAGCAGTTCTTC.

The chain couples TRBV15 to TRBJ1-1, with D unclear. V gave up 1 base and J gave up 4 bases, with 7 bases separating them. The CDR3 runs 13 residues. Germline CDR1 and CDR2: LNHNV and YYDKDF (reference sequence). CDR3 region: CATSRVGITEAFF. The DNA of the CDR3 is TGTGCCACCAGCAGAGTGGGGATCACTGAAGCTTTCTTT.

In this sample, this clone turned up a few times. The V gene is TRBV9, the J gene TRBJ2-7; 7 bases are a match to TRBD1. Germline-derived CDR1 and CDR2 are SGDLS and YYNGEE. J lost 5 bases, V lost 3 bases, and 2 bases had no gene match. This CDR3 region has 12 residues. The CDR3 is CASSATGDEQYF. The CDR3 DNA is TGTGCCAGCAGCGCCACAGGGGACGAGCAGTACTTC. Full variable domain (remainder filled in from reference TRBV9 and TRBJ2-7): DSGVTQTPKHLITATGQRVTLRCSPRSGDLSVYWYQQSLDQGLQFLIQYYNGEERAKGNILERFSAQQFPDLHSELNLSSLELGDSALYFCASSATGDEQYFGPGTRLTVT.

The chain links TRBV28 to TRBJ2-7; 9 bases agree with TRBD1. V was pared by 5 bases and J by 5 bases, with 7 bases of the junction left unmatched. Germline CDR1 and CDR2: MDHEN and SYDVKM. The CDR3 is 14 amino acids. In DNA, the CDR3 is TGTGCCAGCAGTCGAAGGACAGGGGCGGACGAGCAGTACTTC. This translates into CASSRRTGADEQYF. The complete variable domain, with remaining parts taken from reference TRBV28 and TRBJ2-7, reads DVKVTQSSRYLVKRTGEKVFLECVQDMDHENMFWYRQDPGLGLRLIYFSYDVKMKEKGDIPEGYSVSREKKERFSLILESASTNQTSMYLCASSRRTGADEQYFGPGTRLTVT.

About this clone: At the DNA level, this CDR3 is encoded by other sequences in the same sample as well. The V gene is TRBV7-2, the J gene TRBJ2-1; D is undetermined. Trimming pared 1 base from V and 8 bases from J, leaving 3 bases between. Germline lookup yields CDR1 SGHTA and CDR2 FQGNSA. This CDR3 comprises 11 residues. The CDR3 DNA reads TGTGCCAGCAGCTTAGTGCATGAGCAGTTCTTC. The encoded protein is CASSLVHEQFF.

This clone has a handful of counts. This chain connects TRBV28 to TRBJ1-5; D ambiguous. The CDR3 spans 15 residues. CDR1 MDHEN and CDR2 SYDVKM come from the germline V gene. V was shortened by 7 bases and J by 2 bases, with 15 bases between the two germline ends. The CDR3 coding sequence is TGTGCCAGCAATTCCCTAGGGAACGGCAATCAGCCCCAGCATTTT. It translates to CASNSLGNGNQPQHF. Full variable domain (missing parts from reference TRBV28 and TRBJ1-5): DVKVTQSSRYLVKRTGEKVFLECVQDMDHENMFWYRQDPGLGLRLIYFSYDVKMKEKGDIPEGYSVSREKKERFSLILESASTNQTSMYLCASNSLGNGNQPQHFGDGTRLSIL.

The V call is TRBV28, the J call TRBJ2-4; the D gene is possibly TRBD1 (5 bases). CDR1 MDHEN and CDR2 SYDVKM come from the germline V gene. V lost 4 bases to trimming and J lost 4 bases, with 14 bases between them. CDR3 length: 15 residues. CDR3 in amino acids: CASSWVGSGKNIQYF. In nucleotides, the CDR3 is TGTGCCAGCAGTTGGGTAGGATCAGGGAAAAACATTCAGTACTTC.

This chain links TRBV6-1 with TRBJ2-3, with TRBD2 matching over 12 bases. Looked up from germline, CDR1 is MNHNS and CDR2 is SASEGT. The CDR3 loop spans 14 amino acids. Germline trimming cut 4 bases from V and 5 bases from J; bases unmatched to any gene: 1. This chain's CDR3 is CASSGTSGKDTQYF. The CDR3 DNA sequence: TGTGCCAGCAGTGGGACTAGCGGGAAAGATACGCAGTATTTT.

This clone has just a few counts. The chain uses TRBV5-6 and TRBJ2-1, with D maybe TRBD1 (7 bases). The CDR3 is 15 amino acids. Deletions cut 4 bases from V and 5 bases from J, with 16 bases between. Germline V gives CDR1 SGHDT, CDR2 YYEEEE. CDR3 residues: CASSIRTGGDNEQFF. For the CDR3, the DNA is TGTGCCAGCAGCATACGGACAGGAGGGGACAATGAGCAGTTCTTC.

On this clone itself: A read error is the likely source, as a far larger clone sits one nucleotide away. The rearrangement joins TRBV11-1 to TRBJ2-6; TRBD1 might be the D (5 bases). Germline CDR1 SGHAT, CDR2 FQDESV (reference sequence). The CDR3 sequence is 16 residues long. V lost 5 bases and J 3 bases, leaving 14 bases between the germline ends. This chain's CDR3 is CASSQGQGNGANVLTF. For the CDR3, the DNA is TGTGCCAGCAGCCAGGGCCAGGGTAATGGGGCCAACGTCCTGACTTTC. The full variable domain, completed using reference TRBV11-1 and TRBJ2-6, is EAEVAQSPRYKITEKSQAVAFWCDPISGHATLYWYRQILGQGPELLVQFQDESVVDDSQLPKDRFSAERLKGVDSTLKIQPAELGDSAMYLCASSQGQGNGANVLTFGAGSRLTVL.

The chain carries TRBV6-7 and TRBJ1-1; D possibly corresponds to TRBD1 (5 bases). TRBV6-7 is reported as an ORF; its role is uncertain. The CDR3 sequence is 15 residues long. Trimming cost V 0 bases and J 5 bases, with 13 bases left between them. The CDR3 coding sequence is TGTGCCAGCAGTTACTCTCAGGGCTCGGGGACTGAAGCTTTCTTT. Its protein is CASSYSQGSGTEAFF.

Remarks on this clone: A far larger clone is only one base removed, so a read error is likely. Written as DNA, the CDR3 is TGTGCCTGCCACCGCGGTTCTGGAACCACCATATATTTT. Amino acid sequence: CACHRGSGTTIYF. The chain joins TRBV30 to TRBJ1-3; D ambiguous. The CDR3 extends over 13 amino acids. Germline values: CDR1 GTSNPN, CDR2 SVGIG (reference sequence).

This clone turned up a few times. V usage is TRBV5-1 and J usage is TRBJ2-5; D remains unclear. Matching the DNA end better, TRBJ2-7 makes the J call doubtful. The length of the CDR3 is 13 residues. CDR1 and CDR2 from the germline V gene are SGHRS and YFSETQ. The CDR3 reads CASSLGPHYEQYF. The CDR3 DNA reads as TGCGCCAGCAGCTTGGGCCCCCACTACGAGCAGTACTTC.

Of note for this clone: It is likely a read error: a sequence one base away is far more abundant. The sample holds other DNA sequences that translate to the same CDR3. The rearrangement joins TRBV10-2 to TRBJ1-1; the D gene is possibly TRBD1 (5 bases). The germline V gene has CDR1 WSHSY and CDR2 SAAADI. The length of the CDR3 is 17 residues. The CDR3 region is CASSESVWGTLNTEAFF. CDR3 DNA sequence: TGTGCCAGCAGTGAGTCCGTTTGGGGCACTTTGAACACTGAAGCTTTCTTT.

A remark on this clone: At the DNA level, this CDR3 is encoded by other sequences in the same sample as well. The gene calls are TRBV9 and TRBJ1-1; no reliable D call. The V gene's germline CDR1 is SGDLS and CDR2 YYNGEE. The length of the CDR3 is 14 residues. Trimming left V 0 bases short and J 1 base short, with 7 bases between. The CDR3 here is CASSVGGWNTEAFF. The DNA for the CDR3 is TGTGCCAGCAGCGTAGGGGGTTGGAACACTGAAGCTTTCTTT.